What follows describes a single T cell receptor (beta chain). Clones were sequenced by immunoSEQ multiplex PCR, and TCRdb holds only the in-frame ones, with some missing. Of some 30,000 clones in the sample, 87% were seen once. This CDR3 is 15 amino acids long. Germline V lookup: CDR1 SGHRS, CDR2 YFSETQ. Trimming took 5 bases from V and 0 from J, leaving 14 bases between them. The entry originates in a study of lymphopenia after photon versus proton radiotherapy. The V call is TRBV5-1, the J call TRBJ2-5; D is ambiguous. Here the sequenced sample was peripheral blood, taken from a patient treated with proton-based radiotherapy. The receptor was isolated from a woman aged 60-70 years with cholangiocarcinoma. Some clones in this sample may be carry-over from other donors' samples. The CDR3 DNA follows: TGCGCCAGCAGTTCCACTGGACGGGACCAAGAGACCCAGTACTTC. Its translation: CASSSTGRDQETQYF. Looking up the rest from reference TRBV5-1 and TRBJ2-5 gives the full variable domain: KAGVTQTPRYLIKTRGQQVTLSCSPISGHRSVSWYQQTPGQGLQFLFEYFSETQRNKGNFPGRFSGRQFSNSRSEMNVSTLELGDSALYLCASSSTGRDQETQYFGPGTRLLVL.